This T cell receptor beta chain was sequenced during a study of blood T cell repertoires in COVID-19. In the study overall: COVID-19 samples collected from the United States, Italy and Spain covered acute and convalescent phases. The cDNA or gDNA used as material had been derived from T cells, B-cell-depleted T cells, or PBMCs.

Trimming stripped 7 bases from V and 7 bases from J, with 10 bases between. From germline, CDR1 is MGHDK and CDR2 SYGVNS. The CDR3 has 11 residues. The authors' processing: Nucleated cell number was recorded as an estimate derived from reference gene primer amplification. Sequencing was performed with immunoSEQ multiplex PCR; in TCRdb, only in-frame clones are kept and a portion is missing. V, J and clone size are taken as reported in that table, and D and trimming were inferred from the DNA itself. The data hold approximately 74,000 clones, with roughly 86% observed a single time. This TCR was recovered from a man between 65 and 85 years old with acute or convalescent COVID-19. The sequencing input was peripheral blood. The rearrangement uses TRBV25-1 and TRBJ1-2, with D tentatively TRBD1 (5 bases). The CDR3 coding sequence is TGTGCCAGCAAGTTGGGGCCTGGCTACACCTTC. This gives the protein CASKLGPGYTF.